These 28 T cell receptor beta chains were all obtained from the same sample, sequenced in a study of blood T cell repertoires in COVID-19. Clones were read by immunoSEQ multiplex PCR, and TCRdb kept only the in-frame ones, dropping some. The table includes some 170,000 clones, 93% detected once. Sequencing input: peripheral blood. The source is a woman in her fifties or sixties with COVID-19, enrolled during active disease.

V and J are TRBV20-1 and TRBJ2-1, with 10 bases lining up with TRBD2. Germline CDR1 and CDR2: DFQATT and SNEGSKA (reference sequence). This CDR3 is 15 amino acids long. Trimming removed 3 bases from V and 6 bases from J; junction bases left unmatched: 8. CDR3 region: CSASDGTSVGNEQFF. The CDR3 bases are TGCAGTGCTAGTGACGGGACTAGCGTAGGCAATGAGCAGTTCTTC.

CDR3 DNA sequence: TGTGCCAGCAGCTACGGGAGGGGGGAAAATCAGCCCCAGCATTTT. Translated: CASSYGRGENQPQHF. The chain carries TRBV5-5 and TRBJ1-5, with D possibly matching TRBD1 (6 bases). Germline CDR1 SGHKS, CDR2 YYEKEE (reference sequence). This CDR3 has 15 amino acids. The V end was cut by 3 bases, the J end by 4 bases, with 14 bases between.

V and J are TRBV14 and TRBJ1-4; D gene uncertain. The V end was cut by 1 base, the J end by 8 bases, with 14 bases between. CDR3 length: 15 amino acids. Per germline, CDR1 SGHDN and CDR2 FVKESK. The CDR3 coding sequence is TGTGCCAGCAGCCAAGGATCGGGAGGGCTGGAAAAACTGTTTTTT. This translates into CASSQGSGGLEKLFF.

The CDR3 loop is CASSPRTENYGYTF. The CDR3 DNA reads TGTGCCAGCAGCCCCCGAACAGAAAACTATGGCTACACCTTC. The V call is TRBV9, the J call TRBJ1-2, with unresolved D. CDR1 and CDR2 from the germline V gene are SGDLS and YYNGEE. This CDR3 comprises 14 residues. The V end lost 4 bases, the J end lost 2 bases, and 12 bases lay between the germline ends. The full variable domain, rest sourced from reference TRBV9 and TRBJ1-2, is DSGVTQTPKHLITATGQRVTLRCSPRSGDLSVYWYQQSLDQGLQFLIQYYNGEERAKGNILERFSAQQFPDLHSELNLSSLELGDSALYFCASSPRTENYGYTFGSGTRLTVV.

This clone appeared a single time. This chain uses TRBV6-5 with TRBJ2-7; D uncertain. Germline V CDR1 and CDR2: MNHEY, SVGAGI. Trimming cost V 1 base and J 3 bases, with 7 bases left between them. The CDR3 spans 13 residues. CDR3 amino acids: CASSYFGDYEQYF. The CDR3 coding sequence is TGTGCCAGCAGTTACTTCGGAGACTACGAGCAGTACTTC.

This clone was recorded a few times. V usage is TRBV5-7 and J usage is TRBJ2-7, with 7 nucleotides matching TRBD1. TRBV5-7 is classed as an ORF, of uncertain function. Trimming removed 1 base from V and 11 bases from J; junction bases left unmatched: 6. The CDR3 is made up of 12 amino acids. Written as DNA, the CDR3 is TGTGCCAGCAGCTTGTTGGGGACAGTGGAGTACTTC. Its protein product is CASSLLGTVEYF.

This clone was seen a few times. The gene calls are TRBV7-9 and TRBJ2-5; D remains ambiguous. The germline V gene encodes CDR1 SEHNR and CDR2 FQNEAQ (reference sequence). The CDR3 covers 13 residues. V lost 0 bases and J 1 base, leaving 3 bases between the germline ends. The CDR3 bases are TGTGCCAGCAGCTTAGCTATCCAAGAGACCCAGTACTTC. This sequence encodes CASSLAIQETQYF.

CDR3 in amino acids: CASSSSPGTAINYGYTF. The CDR3 DNA is TGTGCCAGCAGCTCCTCCCCGGGGACAGCCATTAACTATGGCTACACCTTC. The chain joins TRBV5-6 to TRBJ1-2, with 7 positions matching TRBD1. Looked up from germline, CDR1 is SGHDT and CDR2 is YYEEEE. The trim removed 3 bases at V and 1 base at J, leaving 12 bases unmatched. The CDR3 has 17 residues.

The chain is built from TRBV4-3 and TRBJ1-1; 10 bases are a match to TRBD1. CDR3 length: 15 amino acids. Germline CDR1 and CDR2: LGHNA and YSLEER. J gave up 3 bases and V 2 bases, and 3 bases lay outside the gene matches. DNA for the CDR3: TGCGCCAGCAGCCAACCGGGACAGGGGTACACTGAAGCTTTCTTT. Translating it yields CASSQPGQGYTEAFF.

This chain uses TRBV2 with TRBJ1-5; TRBD1 might be the D (6 bases). The CDR3 runs 14 residues. V shed 4 bases and J shed 1 base, with 8 bases lying between them. Looked up from germline, CDR1 is SNHLY and CDR2 is FYNNEI. The DNA for the CDR3 is TGTGCCAGCAGTGTTCAGGGGAGCAATCAGCCCCAGCATTTT. It yields the protein CASSVQGSNQPQHF.

The J gene is TRBJ1-3, the V gene TRBV6-6; D uncertain. Trimming stripped 0 bases from V and 2 bases from J, with 11 bases between. CDR1 and CDR2 from the germline V gene are MNHNY and SVGAGI (reference sequence). The CDR3 sequence is 16 residues long. This CDR3 is CASSYSRESAGNTIYF. DNA for the CDR3: TGTGCCAGCAGTTACTCGAGGGAGTCAGCTGGAAACACCATATATTTT.

The chain recombines TRBV7-2 with TRBJ2-7; 15 nucleotides align to TRBD2. The CDR3 runs to 19 residues. The V gene's germline CDR1 is SGHTA and CDR2 FQGNSA. With 4 bases clipped from V and 6 bases from J, the junction kept 16 bases outside the gene matches. The DNA of the CDR3 is TGTGCCAGCAGCTACGAAATTCGCAGGACTAGCGGGGGGGCCTCCGAGCAGTACTTC. Translated, it gives CASSYEIRRTSGGASEQYF.

This chain uses TRBV2 with TRBJ2-5; D is perhaps TRBD1 (6 bases). This CDR3 comprises 11 residues. Trimming left V 7 bases short and J 4 bases short, with 7 bases between. The V gene's germline CDR1 is SNHLY and CDR2 FYNNEI. The CDR3 region is CASTRGETQYF. Written as DNA, the CDR3 is TGTGCCAGCACCAGGGGAGAGACCCAGTACTTC.

The chain has TRBV5-1 and TRBJ2-5, with a tentative D call TRBD1 (7 bases). The germline V gene encodes CDR1 SGHRS and CDR2 YFSETQ. Between the trimmed V and J ends, which lost 4 bases and 4 bases, there was a span of 17 bases. CDR3 length: 15 residues. The CDR3 sequence is CASSEAGQTSETQYF. The CDR3, as DNA: TGCGCCAGCAGCGAGGCGGGACAGACATCAGAGACCCAGTACTTC.

The chain joins TRBV7-2 to TRBJ1-4; no firm D call. This CDR3 is 17 amino acids long. Germline V gene lookup returns CDR1 SGHTA and CDR2 FQGNSA. The V end was cut by 1 base, the J end by 0 bases, with 12 bases between. The CDR3: CASSLGRVRATNEKLFF. The CDR3 nucleotides are TGTGCCAGCAGCTTAGGGCGGGTCCGTGCAACTAATGAAAAACTGTTTTTT.

A single count supports this clone. This chain connects TRBV11-1 to TRBJ1-1; TRBD1 aligns across 7 bases. V trimming: 2 bases; J trimming: 2 bases; junction bases outside the gene matches: 2. The germline CDR1 and CDR2 sequences are SGHAT and FQDESV (reference sequence). CDR3 length: 14 residues. CDR3: CASSLQGGNTEAFF. The CDR3 region has the DNA TGTGCCAGCAGCTTACAGGGGGGAAACACTGAAGCTTTCTTT.

The chain employs TRBV11-3 and TRBJ1-1, with a possible D match to TRBD1 (5 bases). Trimming removed 1 base at V and 8 bases at J, with 11 bases between. The CDR3 is 13 residues long. Germline-derived CDR1 and CDR2 are SGHNT and YENEEA. CDR3 nucleotide sequence: TGTGCCAGCAGCTTAGCATCGGGGGGAGAAGCTTTCTTT. Its protein is CASSLASGGEAFF.

The chain is built from TRBV7-9 and TRBJ2-1; weak D call: TRBD2 (6 bases). CDR3 length: 15 residues. Trimming stripped 5 bases from V and 2 bases from J, with 13 bases between. Germline V lookup: CDR1 SEHNR, CDR2 FQNEAQ (reference sequence). In nucleotides, the CDR3 is TGTGCCAGCAGCCCAGCGGGTTCCCCCTACAATGAGCAGTTCTTC. Translated: CASSPAGSPYNEQFF.

This chain connects TRBV2 to TRBJ2-4; TRBD2 aligns across 15 bases. The V gene end was trimmed by 6 bases and the J gene end by 1 base; junction bases not matched to a gene: 7. This CDR3 is built from 18 residues. Germline CDR1 is SNHLY and CDR2 is FYNNEI. In nucleotides, the CDR3 is TGTGCCAGCAGGGTGGGACTAGCGGGGGGAGCGGCCAAAAACATTCAGTACTTC. Translated: CASRVGLAGGAAKNIQYF.

The chain is built from TRBV25-1 and TRBJ1-5, with 10 bases aligning to TRBD1. After removal of 0 bases from V and 5 bases from J, the junction contained 1 base not matched to a gene. Per germline, CDR1 MGHDK and CDR2 SYGVNS. The CDR3 length is 15 residues. DNA of the CDR3: TGTGCCAGCAGTGAATATGGGACAGGGGATCAGCCCCAGCATTTT. Translated: CASSEYGTGDQPQHF.

The rearrangement uses TRBV27 and TRBJ2-7; perhaps TRBD1 as D (6 bases). In germline, CDR1 is MNHEY, CDR2 SMNVEV (reference sequence). The CDR3 spans 13 residues. V was cut by 5 bases and J by 3 bases, with 11 bases left in between. The CDR3 DNA is TGTGCCAGCAGTCCCACGGACAGCTACGAGCAGTACTTC. Amino acid sequence: CASSPTDSYEQYF.

J is TRBJ1-6 and V is TRBV3-1 (or the pseudogene TRBV3-2); D is unresolved. Trimming took 2 bases from V and 13 from J, leaving 12 bases between them. Germline assignment: CDR1 LGHDT and CDR2 YNNKEL (reference sequence). This CDR3 has 13 amino acids. CDR3 sequence reads: CASSQPRLAPLHF. DNA for the CDR3: TGTGCCAGCAGCCAACCGCGGTTGGCGCCCCTCCACTTT.

V is TRBV7-9 and J is TRBJ2-2; D unresolved. Looked up from germline, CDR1 is SEHNR and CDR2 is FQNEAQ (reference sequence). Trimming pared 1 base from V and 5 bases from J, leaving 17 bases between. This CDR3 is built from 17 residues. In DNA form, the CDR3 reads TGTGCCAGCAGCTTAGAGGCTTTCGGCTGGCGGACCGGGGAGCTGTTTTTT. This codes for CASSLEAFGWRTGELFF.

The CDR3 DNA reads TGTGCCAGCAGTTCGTACCCCGAGGGCAATCAGCCCCAGCATTTT. It translates to CASSSYPEGNQPQHF. V usage is TRBV6-5 and J usage is TRBJ1-5; D unresolved. Trimming removed 4 bases at V and 2 bases at J, with 12 bases between. In germline, CDR1 is MNHEY, CDR2 SVGAGI. This CDR3 is built from 15 residues.

The rearrangement links TRBV7-6 to TRBJ1-6, with D unclear. CDR1 is SGHVS and CDR2 is FNYEAQ in the germline V gene. Trimming cost V 3 bases and J 5 bases, with 11 bases left between them. The CDR3 contains 15 residues. DNA of the CDR3: TGTGCCAGCAGCTTGCTACCGGGTGATAATTCACCCCTCCACTTT. The encoded protein is CASSLLPGDNSPLHF.

The chain links TRBV6-5 to TRBJ1-6; D is undetermined. This CDR3 region has 13 residues. Germline-derived CDR1 and CDR2 are MNHEY and SVGAGI. Trimming took 0 bases from V and 6 from J, leaving 3 bases between them. The CDR3 sequence is CASSYSSNSPLHF. CDR3 in DNA: TGTGCCAGCAGTTACTCGAGTAATTCACCCCTCCACTTT.

The chain is built from TRBV10-3 and TRBJ2-5; TRBD1 matches 9 bases. CDR3 size: 14 residues. Germline loops: CDR1 ENHRY, CDR2 SYGVKD. V gave up 6 bases and J gave up 5 bases; unmatched junction bases: 7. The CDR3 spells CAIRRQGDLETQYF. The CDR3, as DNA: TGTGCCATCAGGCGACAGGGGGATTTGGAGACCCAGTACTTC.

The chain combines TRBV2 with TRBJ1-5; the D gene is possibly TRBD1 (5 bases). Germline CDR1 is SNHLY and CDR2 is FYNNEI. The CDR3 has 17 residues. Trimming stripped 3 bases from V and 2 bases from J, with 17 bases between. CDR3 nucleotides: TGTGCCAGCAGTGATTCAGGGTTGGCTTTGGGCAATCAGCCCCAGCATTTT. Amino acid sequence: CASSDSGLALGNQPQHF.